The TCR beta chain under discussion was sequenced for a study of T-cell reconstitution after alpha-beta-depleted transplantation in children. Overall study findings and caveats: Reports say that about two months after transplant, the alpha-beta T cells came out of several hundred graft clones that had expanded. Counts and diversity of T cells one year after transplant came mostly from newly produced T cells.

As concerns this clonotype: The antigen remains undetermined. This could be a read error, since a much larger clone is one nucleotide away.

Using unique molecular identifiers, the investigators prepared the TCRbeta library. TCRdb processed the PCR reads anew with MiXCR; each CDR3 protein has one entry. The sample yields roughly 49,000 distinct CDR3 sequences, approximately 9.2% seen once. The source is a male patient aged 2 to 10 who had a stem cell transplant for chronic granulomatous disease, so the T cells may come from the graft donor. The material sequenced was PBMCs, mostly from graft donor cells, taken 60 days after TCRalphabeta/CD19-depleted stem cell transplant.

CDR3 loop: CACSPGVGASISETQYF. The CDR3 DNA reads TGTGCCTGCAGCCCAGGGGTTGGGGCGTCTATTTCGGAGACCCAGTACTTC. The V gene is TRBV7-9, the J gene TRBJ2-5; D might be TRBD1 (6 bases). CDR1 is SEHNR and CDR2 is FQNEAQ in the germline V gene (reference sequence). CDR3 size: 17 residues.